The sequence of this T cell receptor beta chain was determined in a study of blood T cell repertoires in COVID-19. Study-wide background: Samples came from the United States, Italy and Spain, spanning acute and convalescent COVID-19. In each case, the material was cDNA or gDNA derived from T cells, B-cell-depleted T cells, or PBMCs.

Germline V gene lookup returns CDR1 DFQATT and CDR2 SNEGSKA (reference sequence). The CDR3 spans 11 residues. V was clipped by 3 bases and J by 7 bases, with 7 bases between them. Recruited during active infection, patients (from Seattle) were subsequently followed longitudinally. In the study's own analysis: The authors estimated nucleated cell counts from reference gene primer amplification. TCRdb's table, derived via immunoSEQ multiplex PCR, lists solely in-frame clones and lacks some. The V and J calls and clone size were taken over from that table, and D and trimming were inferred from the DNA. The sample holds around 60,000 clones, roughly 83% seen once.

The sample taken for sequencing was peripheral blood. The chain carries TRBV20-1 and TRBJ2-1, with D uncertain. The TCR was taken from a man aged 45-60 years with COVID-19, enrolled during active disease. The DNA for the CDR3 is TGCAGTGCTAGCCCTAAAAATGAGCAGTTCTTC. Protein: CSASPKNEQFF.